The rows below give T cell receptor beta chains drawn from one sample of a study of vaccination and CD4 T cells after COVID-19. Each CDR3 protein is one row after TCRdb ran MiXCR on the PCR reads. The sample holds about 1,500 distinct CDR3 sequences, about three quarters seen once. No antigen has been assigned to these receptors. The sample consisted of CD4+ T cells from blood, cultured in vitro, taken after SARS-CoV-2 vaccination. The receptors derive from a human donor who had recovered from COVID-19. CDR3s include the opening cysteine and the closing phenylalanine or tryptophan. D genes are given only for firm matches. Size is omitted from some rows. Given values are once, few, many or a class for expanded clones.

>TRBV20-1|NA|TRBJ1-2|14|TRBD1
TGCAGTGCTAGAGGGGACAGGGCCTCCTATGGCTACACCTTC
CSARGDRASYGYTF
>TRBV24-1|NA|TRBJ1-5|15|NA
TGTGCCACCAGTGATTCCAACCTCCCCAATCAGCCCCAGCATTTT
CATSDSNLPNQPQHF
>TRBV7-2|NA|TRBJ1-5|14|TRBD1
TGTGCCAGCAGCCTGGACAGGACGGAGCAGCCCCAGCATTTT
CASSLDRTEQPQHF
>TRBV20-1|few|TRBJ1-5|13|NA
TGCAGTGCTAGAATTGCCAGCCTATTGCCCCAGCATTTT
CSARIASLLPQHF
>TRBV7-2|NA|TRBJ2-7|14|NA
TGTGCCAGCAGCTTACCGGGCCTCAGTTACGAGCAGTACTTC
CASSLPGLSYEQYF
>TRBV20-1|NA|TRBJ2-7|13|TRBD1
TGCAGTGCTACCGGGACAGGGACCTACGAGCAGTACTTC
CSATGTGTYEQYF
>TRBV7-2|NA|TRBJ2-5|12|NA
TGTGCCAGCAGCCTCCCTGGTGAGACCCAGTACTTC
CASSLPGETQYF
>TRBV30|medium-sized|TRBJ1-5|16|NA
TGTGCCTGGAGTGACCGACGGGGGGCGAGCAATCAGCCCCAGCATTTT
CAWSDRRGASNQPQHF
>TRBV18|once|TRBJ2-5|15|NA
TGTGCCAGCTCACCAATGGCTAGCCATAGCGAGACCCAGTACTTC
CASSPMASHSETQYF
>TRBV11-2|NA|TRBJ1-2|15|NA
TGTGCCAGCAGCTTTCGGGTACAGGGCTCGTTCGGCTACACCTTC
CASSFRVQGSFGYTF
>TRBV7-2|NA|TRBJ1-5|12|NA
TGTGCCAGCAGCTTAGTCGGCCAGCCCCAGCATTTT
CASSLVGQPQHF
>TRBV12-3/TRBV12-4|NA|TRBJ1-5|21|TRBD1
TGTGCCAGCAGTTTCCGGTCTCCCCTCCGGGACAGGGGTATGTACGGGCAGCCCCAGCATTTT
CASSFRSPLRDRGMYGQPQHF
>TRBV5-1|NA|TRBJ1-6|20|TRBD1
TGCGCCAGCAGCCTCGAGCCGGGACAGGGTTGGTTTGGGGATAATTCACCCCTCCACTTT
CASSLEPGQGWFGDNSPLHF
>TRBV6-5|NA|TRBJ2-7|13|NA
TGTGCCAGCAGTTACTCCTATACCTACGAGCAGTACTTC
CASSYSYTYEQYF
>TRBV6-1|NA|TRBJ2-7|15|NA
TGTGCCAGCATCGGGGGGCCAGACAAGTCCTACGAGCAGTACTTC
CASIGGPDKSYEQYF
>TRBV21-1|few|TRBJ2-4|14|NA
TGTGCCAGCAGCGGAGGGGGAAGTAGTGGCATTCAGTACTTC
CASSGGGSSGIQYF
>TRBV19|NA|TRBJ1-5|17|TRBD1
TGTGCCAGTAGTATCGGACAGGGTTGGAATAGCAATCAGCCCCAGCATTTT
CASSIGQGWNSNQPQHF